A selection of T cell receptor beta chains follows, all from one sample in a study of type 1 regulatory T cells. TCRdb called the reads again in MiXCR, with one record for every CDR3 protein. This repertoire shows some 22,000 distinct CDR3 sequences, roughly two thirds found once; its top ten account for 13% to 15%. No antigens are known for them. The sample taken for sequencing was cultured T cells, either the whole culture or a sorted T cell fraction (not recorded which). The receptors were sampled from a human donor in good health. Both conserved end residues are part of each CDR3. The D gene is left open where the match is weak. Clone sizes are given selectively: once, few, many, or a class where the clone is expanded.

size	V	D	J	DNA	CDR3
.	TRBV20-1	.	TRBJ2-3	TGCAGTGCTAGGGTCGGGGGCACAGATACGCAGTATTTT	CSARVGGTDTQYF
.	TRBV4-2	.	TRBJ2-1	TGTGCCAGCAGCCGGGTCAGGCTAGCGCGAGTGGATGAGCAGTTCTTC	CASSRVRLARVDEQFF
.	TRBV7-2	TRBD1	TRBJ1-2	TGTGCCAGCAGCTTCACGACAGGGGACTATGGCTACACCTTC	CASSFTTGDYGYTF
.	TRBV5-1	.	TRBJ1-1	TGCGCCAGCAGCTTGGTCCCGGGGAACGATGAAGCTTTCTTT	CASSLVPGNDEAFF
.	TRBV18	.	TRBJ2-7	TGTGCCAGCTCACTCTATGTGACTCGGGCCGACGAGCAGTACTTC	CASSLYVTRADEQYF
.	TRBV4-3	.	TRBJ2-5	TGCGCCAGCAGCCAAACAACGACCCCTTCCCAAGAGACCCAGTACTTC	CASSQTTTPSQETQYF
few	TRBV11-2	.	TRBJ2-3	TGTGCCAGCAGCTTAACGGGAATCACAGATACGCAGTATTTT	CASSLTGITDTQYF
.	TRBV7-8	TRBD1	TRBJ2-1	TGTGCCAGCAGCTTCCTCCCTCTACGGGACAGACACAATGAGCAGTTCTTC	CASSFLPLRDRHNEQFF
.	TRBV18	TRBD1	TRBJ1-5	TGTGCCAGCTCACCACCGGGATCTCAGGGGGGTTTCAATCAGCCCCAGCATTTT	CASSPPGSQGGFNQPQHF
few	TRBV5-1	.	TRBJ2-5	TGCGCCAGCAGCTTGGGACAGGTTCAGAGTGAGACCCAGTACTTC	CASSLGQVQSETQYF
.	TRBV19	.	TRBJ1-4	TGTGCCAGTAGGAGGACAGCCCAAAATGAAAAACTGTTTTTT	CASRRTAQNEKLFF
.	TRBV4-1	.	TRBJ2-1	TGCGCCAGCAGCGGGGGCACAGACGATGAGCAGTTCTTC	CASSGGTDDEQFF
.	TRBV11-1	.	TRBJ2-5	TGTGCCAGCAGCTTAGCTCTACGCCAAGAGACCCAGTACTTC	CASSLALRQETQYF
.	TRBV7-9	.	TRBJ2-5	TGTGCCAGCAGGGGGGCTGGGGCCCAGTACTTC	CASRGAGAQYF
.	TRBV20-1	.	TRBJ1-2	TGCAGTGCTTTCAAAACAGGGACATTCTATGGCTACACCTTC	CSAFKTGTFYGYTF
.	TRBV4-3	TRBD2	TRBJ2-3	TGCGCCAGCAGCCGAGGCGGGACTAGCGGATATACGCAGTATTTT	CASSRGGTSGYTQYF
.	TRBV9	.	TRBJ1-5	TGTGCCACTCACGGCCGTCAGCCCCAGCATTTT	CATHGRQPQHF
.	TRBV20-1	TRBD2	TRBJ2-2	TGCAGTGCTAGAGCCCCGGGAGGGGCCAACACCGGGGAGCTGTTTTTT	CSARAPGGANTGELFF
.	TRBV25-1	.	TRBJ2-7	TGTGCCAGCAGTGAACTAGGAAGGTACGAGCAGTACTTC	CASSELGRYEQYF
.	TRBV24-1	.	TRBJ2-3	TGTGCCACCAGTAACCATCAAGCCCCCACAGATACGCAGTATTTT	CATSNHQAPTDTQYF
.	TRBV6-5	TRBD2	TRBJ2-4	TGTGCCAGCAGCCGAGCGGGGGTAGCCAAAAACATTCAGTACTTC	CASSRAGVAKNIQYF
few	TRBV12-3/TRBV12-4	.	TRBJ2-7	TGTGCCAGCAGTCCCTCAGGAGACAACCCGAGGGAGCAGTACTTC	CASSPSGDNPREQYF
few	TRBV12-3/TRBV12-4	.	TRBJ2-3	TGTGCCAGCAGTTTTGCGATGGGCTGGCGGTATTTT	CASSFAMGWRYF
once	TRBV5-1	.	TRBJ2-6	TGCGCCAGCAGCGTGGGCGGCTCTGGGGCCAACGTCCTGACTTTC	CASSVGGSGANVLTF
once	TRBV10-2	TRBD1	TRBJ2-7	TGCGCCAGCAGTTCTCAGGGGGACGAGCAGTACTTC	CASSSQGDEQYF
few	TRBV3-1	TRBD2	TRBJ2-1	TGTGCCAGCAGCCAAGGAGAACTAGCGTTGTTTGGTGAGCAGTTCTTC	CASSQGELALFGEQFF
.	TRBV5-1	TRBD2	TRBJ2-3	TGCGCCAGCAGCAAGACTAGCGGGGTCACAGATACGCAGTATTTT	CASSKTSGVTDTQYF
.	TRBV19	.	TRBJ1-6	TGTGCCACCAAAGCCCCGCGCTATGGTAATTCACCCCTCCACTTT	CATKAPRYGNSPLHF
.	TRBV9	.	TRBJ1-4	TGTGCCAGCAGCCCACAAGGGGGAAAGGGTGAAAAACTGTTTTTT	CASSPQGGKGEKLFF
.	TRBV11-3	.	TRBJ1-1	TGTGCCAGCAGCTTATGGGGCGACACTGAAGCTTTCTTT	CASSLWGDTEAFF
.	TRBV28	.	TRBJ2-7	TGTGCCAGTTACTCGGGGATTCATAACTCCTACGAGCAGTACTTC	CASYSGIHNSYEQYF
.	TRBV7-2	.	TRBJ1-5	TGTGCCAGCAGCTTAGTGAGTTCGGTTAGCAATCAGCCCCAGCATTTT	CASSLVSSVSNQPQHF
.	TRBV6-1	TRBD2	TRBJ2-3	TGTGCCAGCAGTGCAGGGTTGACTAGCGACCCTGGCACAGATACGCAGTATTTT	CASSAGLTSDPGTDTQYF
.	TRBV20-1	.	TRBJ2-6	TGCAGTGCTTCAGGGGTTGATAGCTCTGGGGCCAACGTCCTGACTTTC	CSASGVDSSGANVLTF
.	TRBV27	TRBD1	TRBJ1-2	TGTGCCAGCACCACCACCGGGACAGGGTCGGGGGGCTACACCTTC	CASTTTGTGSGGYTF
.	TRBV3-1	TRBD2	TRBJ2-3	TGTGCCAGCAGCCCACTAGCGGGGTTCACAGATACGCAGTATTTT	CASSPLAGFTDTQYF
.	TRBV30	.	TRBJ2-1	TGTGCCTGGACGGACACTCGGGGTGCAGGGGAGCAGTTCTTC	CAWTDTRGAGEQFF
.	TRBV27	.	TRBJ2-5	TGTGCCAGCAGTTTATCGAGCAGGGCCTGGGAGACCCAGTACTTC	CASSLSSRAWETQYF
.	TRBV12-3/TRBV12-4	.	TRBJ2-1	TGTGCCAGCAGTGGCCAGTTCTATGAGCAGTTCTTC	CASSGQFYEQFF
.	TRBV7-2	.	TRBJ1-1	TGTGCCAGCACCCAGCTGGGGGGCGGATGGACTGAAGTTTTCTTT	CASTQLGGGWTEVFF
few	TRBV12-5	TRBD1	TRBJ1-1	TGTGCTAGTGGGACCGGTGGACAGGGAGCGCACACTGAAGCTTTCTTT	CASGTGGQGAHTEAFF
few	TRBV20-1	.	TRBJ1-2	TGCAGTGCTAGGGGGGGCTCCGGGTATGGCTACACCTTC	CSARGGSGYGYTF
.	TRBV20-1	.	TRBJ2-7	TGCAGTGCTAGGGTCCTCACTCGGGGGATACGGGGCGAGCAGTACTTC	CSARVLTRGIRGEQYF
.	TRBV7-9	.	TRBJ1-4	TGTGCCAGCAGCGAAGACCGGCCTTCGAGTGAAAAACTGTTTTTT	CASSEDRPSSEKLFF
.	TRBV19	.	TRBJ2-1	TGTGCCAGTAGTATAATTTCCTCGGGGCACTACAATGAGCAGTTCTTC	CASSIISSGHYNEQFF
.	TRBV20-1	TRBD2	TRBJ2-1	TGCAGTGCCCAGACTAGCGGCTCCTACAATGAGCAGTTCTTC	CSAQTSGSYNEQFF
.	TRBV10-3	.	TRBJ1-5	TGTGCCACTCGAGCGGGTGACGGCAATCAGCCCCAGCATTTT	CATRAGDGNQPQHF
few	TRBV27	TRBD1	TRBJ1-6	TGTGCCAGCAGTCGGGACAGGGCTAATTCACCCCTCCACTTT	CASSRDRANSPLHF
.	TRBV20-1	.	TRBJ1-1	TGCAGTGCTAGGACCTGGGGTAACATTCAAGCTTTCTTT	CSARTWGNIQAFF
.	TRBV4-1	.	TRBJ1-1	TGCGCCAGCAGCCCGTCGGGGCCGCAAATCTTCTTT	CASSPSGPQIFF
.	TRBV4-2	TRBD1	TRBJ1-6	TGTGCCAGCAGCCGAAGCGACAGGGATGAGAATTCACCCCTCCACTTT	CASSRSDRDENSPLHF
.	TRBV19	.	TRBJ1-3	TGTGCCAGTAGTACCGACAGGAGAAACACCATATATTTT	CASSTDRRNTIYF
.	TRBV18	.	TRBJ2-5	TGTGCCAGCTCACCTCCTGGAGAGACCCAGTACTTC	CASSPPGETQYF
.	TRBV5-5	.	TRBJ1-5	TGTGCCAGCAGCTTGGGCCCCTTTCAGGGGTTCCAAAATCAGCCCCAGCATTTT	CASSLGPFQGFQNQPQHF
.	TRBV12-3/TRBV12-4	.	TRBJ1-1	TGTGCCAGCAGAAAGTCGAACACTGAAGCTTTCTTT	CASRKSNTEAFF
.	TRBV9	TRBD2	TRBJ2-1	TGTGCCAGCAGCCCGACTAGCGGGGGTTTGGATGAGCAGTTCTTC	CASSPTSGGLDEQFF